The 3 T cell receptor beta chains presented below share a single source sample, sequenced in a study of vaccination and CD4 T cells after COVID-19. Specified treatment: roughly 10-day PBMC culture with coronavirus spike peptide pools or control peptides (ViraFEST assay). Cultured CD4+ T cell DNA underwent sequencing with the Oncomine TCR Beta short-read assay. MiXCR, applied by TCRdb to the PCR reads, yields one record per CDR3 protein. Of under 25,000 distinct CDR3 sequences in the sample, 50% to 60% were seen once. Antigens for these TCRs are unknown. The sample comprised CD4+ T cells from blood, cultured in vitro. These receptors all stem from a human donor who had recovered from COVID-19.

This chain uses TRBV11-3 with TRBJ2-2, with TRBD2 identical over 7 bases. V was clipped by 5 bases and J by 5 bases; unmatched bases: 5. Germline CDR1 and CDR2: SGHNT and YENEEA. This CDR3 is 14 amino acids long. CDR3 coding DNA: TGTGCCAGCAGCCCGGGAGGAGGGACCGGGGAGCTGTTTTTT. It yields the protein CASSPGGGTGELFF.

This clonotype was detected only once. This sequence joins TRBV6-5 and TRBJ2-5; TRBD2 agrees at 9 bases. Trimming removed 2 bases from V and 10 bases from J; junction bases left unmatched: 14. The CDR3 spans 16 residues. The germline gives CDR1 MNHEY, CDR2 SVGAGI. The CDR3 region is CASSYDPGTSQEGQYF. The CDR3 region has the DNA TGTGCCAGCAGTTACGACCCCGGGACTAGCCAAGAGGGCCAGTACTTC.

CDR3 residues: CASSLRGLAGDVLTF. The CDR3 DNA follows: TGTGCCAGCAGCTTAAGGGGACTAGCGGGAGACGTCCTGACTTTC. This chain joins TRBV7-2 and TRBJ2-6, with 14 positions matching TRBD2. After removal of 2 bases from V and 11 bases from J, the junction contained 2 bases not matched to a gene. The CDR3 covers 15 residues. CDR1 is SGHTA and CDR2 is FQGNSA in the germline V gene.